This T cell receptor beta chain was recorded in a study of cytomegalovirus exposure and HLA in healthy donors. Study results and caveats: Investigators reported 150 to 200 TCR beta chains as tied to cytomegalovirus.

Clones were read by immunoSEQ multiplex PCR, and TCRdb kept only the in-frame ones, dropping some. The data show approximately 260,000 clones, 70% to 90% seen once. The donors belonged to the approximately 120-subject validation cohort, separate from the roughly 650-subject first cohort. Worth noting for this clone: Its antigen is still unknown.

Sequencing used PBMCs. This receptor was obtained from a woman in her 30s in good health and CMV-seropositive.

The DNA for the CDR3 is TGCAGTGCTGCCGGGGACACTGAAGCTTTCTTT. It translates to CSAAGDTEAFF. V usage is TRBV20-1 and J usage is TRBJ1-1, with D unclear. With 5 bases removed from V and 3 bases from J, the gap between germline ends came to 7 bases. Looked up from germline, CDR1 is DFQATT and CDR2 is SNEGSKA (reference sequence). The CDR3 contains 11 residues.